In its sample, the clone carrying this T cell receptor (beta chain) was seen once. This entry comes from a study of blood T cell repertoires in COVID-19. The study drew participants aged about 18 to 95 years from 20 to 30 US areas. Cohort allocation depended upon clinical history that participants reported. Only in-frame clones appear in the TCRdb table, and some are missing; sequencing was by immunoSEQ multiplex PCR. The sample has some 290,000 clones, 90% seen once. Trimming took 2 bases from V and 3 from J, leaving 11 bases between them. The CDR3 runs 14 residues. Germline V gives CDR1 MNHNS, CDR2 SASEGT.

The genes are TRBV6-1 and TRBJ2-7, with a weak D call TRBD1 (5 bases). This receptor was obtained from a woman in her twenties or thirties who had been exposed to COVID-19. The sample comprised PBMCs or T cells enriched from blood (not recorded which). The CDR3 nucleotides read TGTGCCAGCAGTGAACAAGGGGCAGGCTACGAGCAGTACTTC. Translating gives CASSEQGAGYEQYF.